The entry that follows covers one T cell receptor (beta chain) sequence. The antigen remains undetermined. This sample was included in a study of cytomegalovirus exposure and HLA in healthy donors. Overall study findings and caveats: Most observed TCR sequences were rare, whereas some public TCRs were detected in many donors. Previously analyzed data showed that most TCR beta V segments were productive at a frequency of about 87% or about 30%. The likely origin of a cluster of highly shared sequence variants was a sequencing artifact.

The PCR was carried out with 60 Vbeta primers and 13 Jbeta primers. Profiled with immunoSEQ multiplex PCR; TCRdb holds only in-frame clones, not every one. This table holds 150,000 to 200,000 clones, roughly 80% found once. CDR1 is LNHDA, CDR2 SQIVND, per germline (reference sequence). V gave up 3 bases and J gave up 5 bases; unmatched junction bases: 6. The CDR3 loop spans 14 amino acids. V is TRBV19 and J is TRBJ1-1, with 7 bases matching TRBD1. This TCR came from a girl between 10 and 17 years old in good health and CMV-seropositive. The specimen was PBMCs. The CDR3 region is CASSMVAGGTEAFF. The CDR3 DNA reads TGTGCCAGTAGTATGGTGGCAGGGGGGACTGAAGCTTTCTTT.